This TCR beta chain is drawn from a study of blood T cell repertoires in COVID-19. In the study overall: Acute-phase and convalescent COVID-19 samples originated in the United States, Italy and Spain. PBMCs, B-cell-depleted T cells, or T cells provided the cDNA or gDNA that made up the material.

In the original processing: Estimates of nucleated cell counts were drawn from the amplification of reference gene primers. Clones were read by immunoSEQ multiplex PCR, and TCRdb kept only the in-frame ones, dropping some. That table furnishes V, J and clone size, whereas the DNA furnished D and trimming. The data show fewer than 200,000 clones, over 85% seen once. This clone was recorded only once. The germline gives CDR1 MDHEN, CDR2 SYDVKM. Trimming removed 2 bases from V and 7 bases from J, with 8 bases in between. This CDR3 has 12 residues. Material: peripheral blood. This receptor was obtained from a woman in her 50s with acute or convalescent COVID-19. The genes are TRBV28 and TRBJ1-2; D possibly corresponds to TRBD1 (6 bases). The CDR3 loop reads CASSLTGFGYTF. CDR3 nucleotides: TGTGCCAGCAGTTTAACAGGGTTTGGCTACACCTTC.